The rows below give T cell receptor beta chains drawn from one sample of a study of sequential checkpoint blockade in melanoma. Method: immunoSEQ multiplex PCR; TCRdb's copy keeps in-frame clones and lacks some. There are roughly 2,000 clones in the sample; around 21% occur only once, and roughly 13% lies in the top ten. Sample: tumor tissue (inferred from file names), taken from a patient given nivolumab and ipilimumab in sequence. The origin of the receptors is a human donor with melanoma. CDR3s include the opening cysteine and the closing phenylalanine or tryptophan. A D gene is named only where the DNA matches it firmly. Some rows mark clone size as missing; the rest say once, few, many or name a class of expanded clone.

clone_size,d_call,j_call,v_call,cdr3_nt,cdr3_aa
medium-sized,-,TRBJ1-3,TRBV11-3,TGTGCCAGCAGCTTGGCAAGGGCTGCCCGAAACACCATATATTTT,CASSLARAARNTIYF
-,TRBD1,TRBJ1-2,TRBV18,TGTGCCAGCTCACCGGCGACAGGGGGAAGCTATGGCTACACCTTC,CASSPATGGSYGYTF
-,-,TRBJ1-1,TRBV12-5,TGTGCCAGCACATTAATCGGCACTGAAGCTTTCTTT,CASTLIGTEAFF
few,-,TRBJ1-2,TRBV6-1,TGTGCCAGCAGTGAAGGGCAGGGTGGCTATGGCTACACCTTC,CASSEGQGGYGYTF
-,-,TRBJ2-3,TRBV29-1,TGCAGCGTTGAACTTCAGGGGTCAGATACGCAGTATTTT,CSVELQGSDTQYF
-,TRBD1,TRBJ1-2,TRBV29-1,TGCAGCGTTGTTCACCCAAATAGTAAGAGGGGTAGGACAGGGGCTTCCTATGGCTACACCTTC,CSVVHPNSKRGRTGASYGYTF
large,-,TRBJ2-1,TRBV9,TGTGCCAGCAGCGTGACTAGTAGCAATGAGCAGTTCTTC,CASSVTSSNEQFF
medium-sized,-,TRBJ2-2,TRBV11-3,TGTGCCAGCAGCGCAGTTTCCGGCGTTAACACCGGGGAGCTGTTTTTT,CASSAVSGVNTGELFF
-,-,TRBJ2-3,TRBV29-1,TGCAGCGTCAATGGTCGAGGGGCGAGGTCAGATACGCAGTATTTT,CSVNGRGARSDTQYF
-,-,TRBJ1-4,TRBV29-1,TGCAGCGCCCGGGACACCAGCGTTGAAAAACTGTTTTTT,CSARDTSVEKLFF
-,-,TRBJ2-5,TRBV23-1,TGCGCCAGCAGTCAATCTAGTCACAGGGCCCAAGAGACCCAGTACTTC,CASSQSSHRAQETQYF
-,TRBD1,TRBJ2-7,TRBV5-1,TGCGCCAGCAGCTTAATAGCAGGGGGCGGGATGGGCGAGCAGTACTTC,CASSLIAGGGMGEQYF
-,-,TRBJ2-2,TRBV18,TGTGCCAGCTCACCAGACACTAACACCGGGGAGCTGTTTTTT,CASSPDTNTGELFF
medium-sized,-,TRBJ1-6,TRBV9,TGTGCCAGCAGCGGAGCGCAAGTCTATAATTCACCCCTCCACTTT,CASSGAQVYNSPLHF